The TCR beta chain described here comes from a study of graft-versus-host responses after intestinal transplantation. Study summary: Multivisceral, liver-intestinal, or isolated intestinal grafts were transplanted into recipients. Anti-thymocyte globulin was used for induction in all recipients, who then took tacrolimus and steroids for approximately 3 years.

This CDR3 spans 13 amino acids. Germline CDR1 is MDHEN and CDR2 is SYDVKM. The V and J ends lost 5 bases and 5 bases respectively, with 13 bases between them. With regard to this clone: Its antigen is undetermined.

Regarding the study as a whole: Peak GvH clone levels in circulation were associated with early post-transplant HvG declines.

The table came from immunoSEQ multiplex PCR; TCRdb's copy has only in-frame clones and leaves some out. The sample includes about 96,000 clones, around nine tenths seen only once; the top ten take around 0.18%. The sequence was obtained from a human donor who received an intestinal transplant. This specimen was unstimulated CD4+ T cells sorted from spleen or lymph node cells, taken before intestinal transplant. The chain recombines TRBV28 with TRBJ2-7; a weak D match, TRBD1 (5 bases). In DNA form, the CDR3 reads TGTGCCAGCAGTCTCCAGGGTTACCACGAGCAGTACTTC. Amino acids: CASSLQGYHEQYF.